This entry lists 25 T cell receptor beta chains sequenced from one sample in a study of long-term antiretroviral therapy in people with HIV. With survey level as its setting, the immunoSEQ assay was v3.0. Clones were read by immunoSEQ multiplex PCR, and TCRdb kept only the in-frame ones, dropping some. The table records 14,000 or so clones, 76% of them present only once. Here the sequenced sample was unsorted PBMCs, taken 3.1 years after starting antiretroviral therapy. These receptors all stem from a man aged 35 to 55 with HIV.

The chain employs TRBV29-1 and TRBJ2-1; TRBD1 matches 8 bases. Germline V lookup: CDR1 SQVTM, CDR2 ANQGSEA. The CDR3 spans 13 residues. V gave up 7 bases and J gave up 10 bases; unmatched junction bases: 12. The CDR3 DNA follows: TGCAGCGGAACCTGGACAGGGAAAGACGAGCAGTTCTTC. It specifies CSGTWTGKDEQFF.

The sample holds a few counts of this clone. The chain has TRBV20-1 and TRBJ2-7; tentatively, D is TRBD1 (5 bases). V lost 5 bases and J lost 5, with 10 bases in between. Germline V gene data show CDR1 as DFQATT and CDR2 as SNEGSKA (reference sequence). The CDR3 length is 11 residues. CDR3 in DNA: TGCAGTGCTGAACAGGTCGACGAGCAGTACTTC. It is translated as CSAEQVDEQYF.

The chain couples TRBV27 to TRBJ1-1; TRBD1 matches at 9 bases. Trimming took 3 bases from V and 0 from J; bases not matched to a gene: 2. The CDR3 loop spans 15 amino acids. The germline V gene encodes CDR1 MNHEY and CDR2 SMNVEV (reference sequence). CDR3 DNA: TGTGCCAGCAGTTTGACAGGGGGGTTGAACACTGAAGCTTTCTTT. As protein: CASSLTGGLNTEAFF.

This clone was picked up one time. The rearrangement uses TRBV5-1 and TRBJ1-1; TRBD1 is a possible D gene (5 bases). CDR3 length: 15 amino acids. From germline, CDR1 is SGHRS and CDR2 YFSETQ. The V gene lost 0 bases and the J gene lost 0 bases, with 9 bases spanning the gap. The chain's CDR3 is CASSLAAGLNTEAFF. CDR3 bases: TGCGCCAGCAGCTTGGCCGCGGGGCTGAACACTGAAGCTTTCTTT.

The V call is TRBV10-3, the J call TRBJ2-6; D unclear. Germline V gives CDR1 ENHRY, CDR2 SYGVKD. V lost 7 bases and J 4 bases, leaving 20 bases between the germline ends. The CDR3 runs 17 residues. CDR3 DNA sequence: TGTGCCATCAAAGGCGCAGACGTACTCTTGGGGGCCAACGTCCTGACTTTC. It encodes CAIKGADVLLGANVLTF.

V is TRBV19 and J is TRBJ1-2; D is perhaps TRBD1 (5 bases). Germline V gene data show CDR1 as LNHDA and CDR2 as SQIVND (reference sequence). Deletions cut 3 bases from V and 6 bases from J, with 8 bases between. The length of the CDR3 is 12 residues. The CDR3 loop is CASSIGGDGYTF. CDR3 coding DNA: TGTGCCAGTAGTATTGGAGGGGATGGCTACACCTTC.

V usage is TRBV7-2 and J usage is TRBJ2-1; TRBD1 agrees at 12 bases. This CDR3 is 18 amino acids long. Germline V gene sequence: CDR1 SGHTA, CDR2 FQGNSA. V trimming: 8 bases; J trimming: 3 bases; junction bases outside the gene matches: 14. The CDR3 spells CASRRGTGGAYYYNEQFF. The CDR3, as DNA: TGTGCCAGCCGACGGGGGACAGGGGGCGCTTATTACTACAATGAGCAGTTCTTC.

The chain combines TRBV10-2 with TRBJ1-5; no reliable D call. The CDR3 runs 13 residues. Germline V gene lookup returns CDR1 WSHSY and CDR2 SAAADI. V was clipped by 4 bases and J by 6 bases, with 10 bases between them. The CDR3 region has the DNA TGCGCCAGCAGTGGGGGTCTCAGTCAGCCCCAGCATTTT. This encodes CASSGGLSQPQHF.

The gene calls are TRBV29-1 and TRBJ1-2; 9 bases match TRBD1. J lost 4 bases, V lost 0 bases, and 6 bases had no gene match. CDR3 length: 15 residues. The germline V gene has CDR1 SQVTM and CDR2 ANQGSEA. In DNA, the CDR3 is TGCAGCGTTGAAGATATTACAGGGGGCGGCTATGGCTACACCTTC. This translates into CSVEDITGGGYGYTF.

The chain is built from TRBV28 and TRBJ2-2, with 10 bases matching TRBD2. This CDR3 is built from 17 residues. Germline loops: CDR1 MDHEN, CDR2 SYDVKM. The ends lost 6 bases at V and 3 bases at J; junction bases unmatched: 10. CDR3 in DNA: TGTGCCAGCAGCCCCCCTAGCGGGGGTCCTTACACCGGGGAGCTGTTTTTT. Its translation is CASSPPSGGPYTGELFF.

The chain is built from TRBV5-4 and TRBJ1-2; tentatively, D is TRBD1 (6 bases). Trimming stripped 1 base from V and 5 bases from J, with 12 bases between. The germline gives CDR1 SGHNT, CDR2 YYREEE (reference sequence). The CDR3 extends over 14 amino acids. The CDR3 sequence: CASSLRGGEYGYTF. The CDR3 DNA follows: TGTGCCAGCAGCTTGAGGGGGGGGGAATATGGCTACACCTTC. Together with reference TRBV5-4 and TRBJ1-2, the CDR3 gives the full variable domain: ETGVTQSPTHLIKTRGQQVTLRCSSQSGHNTVSWYQQALGQGPQFIFQYYREEENGRGNFPPRFSGLQFPNYSSELNVNALELDDSALYLCASSLRGGEYGYTFGSGTRLTVV.

This clone turned up a few times. The chain has TRBV5-1 and TRBJ2-7; 9 bases align to TRBD2. The CDR3 length is 15 residues. Germline values: CDR1 SGHRS, CDR2 YFSETQ. With V trimmed by 3 bases and J by 5 bases, 9 bases remained unmatched. CDR3 sequence reads: CASSSQPSGANEQYF. The CDR3 region has the DNA TGCGCCAGCAGCTCACAGCCTAGCGGGGCCAACGAGCAGTACTTC. The entire variable domain, with the rest obtained from reference TRBV5-1 and TRBJ2-7, is as follows: KAGVTQTPRYLIKTRGQQVTLSCSPISGHRSVSWYQQTPGQGLQFLFEYFSETQRNKGNFPGRFSGRQFSNSRSEMNVSTLELGDSALYLCASSSQPSGANEQYFGPGTRLTVT.

The chain employs TRBV4-2 and TRBJ1-1; no definite D call. V was clipped by 0 bases and J by 5 bases, with 13 bases between them. Germline loops: CDR1 LGHNA, CDR2 YNFKEQ. The CDR3 runs 15 residues. CDR3 DNA sequence: TGTGCCAGCAGCCAAGATCGATCTTTAAGGACTGAAGCTTTCTTT. Residues: CASSQDRSLRTEAFF.

The V call is TRBV4-2, the J call TRBJ2-1; 11 positions agree with TRBD2. Germline V gene lookup returns CDR1 LGHNA and CDR2 YNFKEQ. J gave up 4 bases and V 1 base, and 0 bases lay outside the gene matches. The CDR3 runs 15 residues. CDR3 nucleotides: TGTGCCAGCAGCCAAGGACTAGCGGGGTACAATGAGCAGTTCTTC. It encodes CASSQGLAGYNEQFF.

The genes are TRBV29-1 and TRBJ2-3, with D unclear. CDR3 size: 11 residues. Germline V lookup: CDR1 SQVTM, CDR2 ANQGSEA. The CDR3 loop is CSCTSTDTQYF. Written as DNA, the CDR3 is TGCAGTTGCACTAGCACAGATACGCAGTATTTT.

The chain employs TRBV25-1 and TRBJ2-7; perhaps TRBD2 as D (5 bases). This CDR3 has 11 amino acids. Germline V gives CDR1 MGHDK, CDR2 SYGVNS. V lost 8 bases to trimming and J lost 4 bases, with 9 bases between them. CDR3 coding DNA: TGTGCCAGCCGGGGAGTTTACGAGCAGTACTTC. This codes for CASRGVYEQYF.

This chain uses TRBV11-2 with TRBJ1-1; tentatively, D is TRBD1 (6 bases). The germline CDR1 and CDR2 sequences are SGHAT and FQNNGV. The V end lost 5 bases, the J end lost 1 base, and 11 bases lay between the germline ends. This CDR3 has 14 amino acids. Here the CDR3 reads CASSRTGRNTEAFF. CDR3 sequence (DNA): TGTGCCAGCAGCCGCACAGGGAGGAACACTGAAGCTTTCTTT.

The chain uses TRBV18 and TRBJ2-5; possible D gene TRBD2, 5 bases. The CDR3 is 13 amino acids. Germline V lookup: CDR1 KGHSH, CDR2 LQKENI. With 6 bases removed from V and 3 bases from J, the gap between germline ends came to 11 bases. The CDR3 here is CASSPGREETQYF. The CDR3 nucleotides are TGTGCCAGCTCCCCCGGGCGGGAAGAGACCCAGTACTTC.

This clone was seen just once. The chain uses TRBV7-3 and TRBJ2-6; D is undetermined. V was pared by 3 bases and J by 0 bases, with 12 bases between. This CDR3 has 17 residues. The V gene's germline CDR1 is SGHTA and CDR2 FQGTGA. CDR3 nucleotides: TGTGCCAGCAGCTTGGGGATAGCAGGCTCTGGGGCCAACGTCCTGACTTTC. Amino acid sequence: CASSLGIAGSGANVLTF.

The chain carries TRBV5-1 and TRBJ2-1, with TRBD2 identical over 13 bases. The CDR3 is 15 residues long. Trimming removed 4 bases from V and 10 bases from J; junction bases left unmatched: 8. The germline V gene has CDR1 SGHRS and CDR2 YFSETQ. This CDR3 reads CASSPTSGGVLEQFF. CDR3 sequence (DNA): TGCGCCAGCAGCCCCACTAGCGGGGGGGTCCTAGAGCAGTTCTTC.

V and J are TRBV6-5 and TRBJ1-1, with 7 bases identical to TRBD1. V lost 5 bases and J lost 6; bases outside the gene matches: 6. Looked up from germline, CDR1 is MNHEY and CDR2 is SVGAGI. This CDR3 has 13 amino acids. DNA for the CDR3: TGTGCCAGCAGTGACCGACAGGGATCTGAAGCTTTCTTT. Encoded protein: CASSDRQGSEAFF.

This chain joins TRBV29-1 and TRBJ1-1, with D maybe TRBD1 (5 bases). Germline V gene sequence: CDR1 SQVTM, CDR2 ANQGSEA. V gave up 5 bases and J gave up 4 bases, with 17 bases separating them. The CDR3 runs 14 residues. The CDR3 spells CSVSTSGLFTEAFF. CDR3 nucleotide sequence: TGCAGCGTTTCTACCTCGGGGCTTTTCACTGAAGCTTTCTTT.

J is TRBJ2-3 and V is TRBV5-1; no clear D. V lost 6 bases, J lost 4 bases, and 12 bases lay in between. Germline lookup yields CDR1 SGHRS and CDR2 YFSETQ. The CDR3 extends over 13 amino acids. CDR3 bases: TGCGCCAGCACAGCTCCCCCGGCAGATACGCAGTATTTT. Translation gives CASTAPPADTQYF.

This clone appeared once. This sequence joins TRBV6-1 and TRBJ1-5, with unresolved D. The CDR3 length is 14 residues. CDR1 MNHNS and CDR2 SASEGT come from the germline V gene. The germline V and J ends were trimmed by 5 bases and 7 bases, with 15 bases remaining between them. The CDR3 here is CASSRSQDRQPQHF. The CDR3 DNA sequence: TGTGCCAGCAGTAGATCTCAGGACCGGCAGCCCCAGCATTTT.

The chain links TRBV4-1 to TRBJ1-1; D is uncertain. This CDR3 region has 15 residues. CDR1 and CDR2 from the germline V gene are MGHRA and YSYEKL. Between the trimmed V and J ends, which lost 1 base and 4 bases, there was a span of 13 bases. CDR3 coding DNA: TGCGCCAGCAGCCAAGGGCCAGGTAGTGTCACTGAAGCTTTCTTT. Encoded protein: CASSQGPGSVTEAFF.